Given below is one T cell receptor (beta chain) in context. It lacks a known antigen. Qualities for individual bases were not recorded, and no much larger clone is one base off. TCRbeta CDR3 regions were amplified from genomic DNA by means of the immunoSEQ Assay, a bias-controlled multiplex PCR. The authors processed their data as follows. The number of nucleated cells in each sample was estimated by amplification of reference gene primers within the assay. To quantify the absolute abundance of each unique TCRbeta CDR3 rearrangement, sequence reads were collapsed and filtered. Productive Simpson clonality was computed per sample as the square root of Simpson's diversity index over productive rearrangements. In its TCRdb copy, this immuneACCESS table keeps in-frame sequences only and misses some clones. Where compared with another copy, unresolved V genes explain less than half of these, and the others have no known cause. V, J and clone size reflect that table, while D and trimming were determined from the DNA. The sample contains about 310,000 clones, under 90% of them found a single time. Together, the top ten hold roughly 2.9% of the sample.

This sample is part of a study of blood T cell repertoires in COVID-19 (dated by TCRdb to the early 2020s). Regarding the study in general: The collaborator samples originated in the United States, Italy and Spain and spanned the acute and convalescent phases of COVID-19. Subjects who had been exposed to COVID-19, were actively infected with it, or had recovered from it provided the deeply sampled blood TCRbeta repertoires that made up the dataset. The prospective study material was composed of cDNA or gDNA derived from T cells, B-cell-depleted T cells, or PBMCs. Nearly every sample came with metadata listing a de-identified subject ID, COVID-19 status, age in years and sex. Where available, HLA class I and class II types were obtained from metadata supplied by the sample provider rather than from assay-based typing. The repertoires were made available in a free public database intended to serve as a resource for research on the immune response to SARS-CoV-2. Samples came from the ongoing ImmuneRACE study (first 160 participants) plus 1,254 subjects from 6 global collaborators. What the work shows at the level of the full study, not this receptor alone: The amount of clinical and demographic metadata varied by source and participant and was provided uncurated.

Via the germline V gene (reference sequence), CDR1 is SGHNT and CDR2 YYREEE. Unmatched junction bases come to 13, with V trimmed by 0 bases and J by 3 bases. Reading from cysteine to phenylalanine, the CDR3 counts 18 amino acids. The CDR3 DNA has 54 bases and is translated from base 1. At one collaborating source in Seattle, patients were enrolled during active infection and were followed longitudinally through the course of disease. Collaborating institutions collected whole blood in K2EDTA tubes following their own protocols. Collaborator samples were shipped for TCRbeta analysis as frozen whole blood, isolated PBMCs, or DNA extracted from either sample type.

The source is a woman aged 25 to 39 with COVID-19, enrolled during active disease. The sequencing sample was made of peripheral blood. The V gene is TRBV5-4 and the J gene is TRBJ2-3; TRBD2 fits 7 bases in the junction. The DNA is as follows: TGTGCCAGCAGCTTGGGTGTTTCAGCAGGACTAGGGACAGATACGCAGTATTTT. Translated, this gives CASSLGVSAGLGTDTQYF.